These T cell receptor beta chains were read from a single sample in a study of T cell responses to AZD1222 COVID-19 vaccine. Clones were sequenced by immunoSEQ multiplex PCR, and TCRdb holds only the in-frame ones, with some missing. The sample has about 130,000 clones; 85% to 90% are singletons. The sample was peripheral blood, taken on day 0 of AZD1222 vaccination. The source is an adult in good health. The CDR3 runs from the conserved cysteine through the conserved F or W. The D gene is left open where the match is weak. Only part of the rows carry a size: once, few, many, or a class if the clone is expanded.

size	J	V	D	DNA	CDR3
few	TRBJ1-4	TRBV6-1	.	TGTGCCAGCAGTGAAGCTTGGGCAGGGGAAGGTGAAAAACTGTTTTTT	CASSEAWAGEGEKLFF
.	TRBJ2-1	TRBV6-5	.	TGTGCCAGCAGTTACGGGGGATTGGGAAATGAGCAGTTCTTC	CASSYGGLGNEQFF
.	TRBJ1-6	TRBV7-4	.	TGTGCCAGCAGCGGAGGTCAGGGTATTAATTCACCCCTCCACTTT	CASSGGQGINSPLHF
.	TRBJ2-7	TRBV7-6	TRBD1	TGTGCCAGCAGTCTGGACAGACAGGGGCAGTACTTC	CASSLDRQGQYF
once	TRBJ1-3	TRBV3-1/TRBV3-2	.	TGTGCCAGCAGCCAAGAGGCCAGGGGAAACACCATATATTTT	CASSQEARGNTIYF
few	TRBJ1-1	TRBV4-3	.	TGCGCCAGCAGCGGAGGGACGTCCTGGACTGAAGCTTTCTTT	CASSGGTSWTEAFF
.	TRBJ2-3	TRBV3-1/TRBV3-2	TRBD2	TGTGCCAGCAGCCAAGAGGGACTAGCGGGGGGGGATACGCAGTATTTT	CASSQEGLAGGDTQYF
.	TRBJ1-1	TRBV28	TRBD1	TGTGCCAGCAGTTTGCCGACAGGGGAAGAAGCTTTCTTT	CASSLPTGEEAFF
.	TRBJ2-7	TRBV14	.	TGTGCCAGCAGCCAAGTAGGGGGGGACAGGTTAAGAGGGAAGGTCTACGAGCAGTACTTC	CASSQVGGDRLRGKVYEQYF
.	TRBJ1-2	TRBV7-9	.	TGTGCCAGCAGCCCACGGGACATAAATGGCTACACCTTC	CASSPRDINGYTF
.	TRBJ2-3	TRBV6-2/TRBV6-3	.	TGTGCCAGCAGTCTCATAGGCCGGGGCGATACGCAGTATTTT	CASSLIGRGDTQYF
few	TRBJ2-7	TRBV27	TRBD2	TGTGCCAGCAGTCCTCGGGTTAGCGGGGGGGGAAACTACGAGCAGTACTTC	CASSPRVSGGGNYEQYF
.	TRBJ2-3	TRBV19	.	TGTGCCAGTAGTATAGGGGGGGGCCCCGATACGCAGTATTTT	CASSIGGGPDTQYF
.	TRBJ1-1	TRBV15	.	TGTGCCACCAGCAGGGGCCAGCTGAACACTGAAGCTTTCTTT	CATSRGQLNTEAFF
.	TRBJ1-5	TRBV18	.	TGTGCCAGCTCACTGAAAGGCTCTGGTGCGAGCAATCAGCCCCAGCATTTT	CASSLKGSGASNQPQHF
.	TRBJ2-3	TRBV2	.	TGTGCCAGCAGTCAGGGGGATACGCAGTATTTT	CASSQGDTQYF
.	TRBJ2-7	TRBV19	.	TGTGCCAGTAGGGACCAAAGCTCCTACGAGCAGTACTTC	CASRDQSSYEQYF
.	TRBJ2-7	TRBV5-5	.	TGTGCCAGCAGCTTGGACATTTTGATCTACGAGCAGTACTTC	CASSLDILIYEQYF
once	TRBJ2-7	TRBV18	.	TGTGCCAGCTCACCACCGAGCAGGGAAGCTACCTACGAGCAGTACTTC	CASSPPSREATYEQYF
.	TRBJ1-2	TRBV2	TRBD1	TGTGCCAGCAGTCCTAGGGGGCTGAGTGGCTACACCTTC	CASSPRGLSGYTF
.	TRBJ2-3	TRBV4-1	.	TGCGCCAGCAGCCAAGAAACTGGCGGGGGCGGCTCAGATACGCAGTATTTT	CASSQETGGGGSDTQYF
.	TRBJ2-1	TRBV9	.	TGTGCCAGCAGCGTAGAGGGCTACAGCTCCTACAATGAGCAGTTCTTC	CASSVEGYSSYNEQFF
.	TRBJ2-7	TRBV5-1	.	TGCGCCAGCAGGGAGGGGACAGCCTACGAGCAGTACTTC	CASREGTAYEQYF